A selection of T cell receptor beta chains follows, all from one sample in a study of OX40 agonist ivuxolimab in advanced cancers. Some clones are missing from TCRdb's copy, which holds only in-frame ones; the method was immunoSEQ multiplex PCR. Of around 41,000 clones listed, around nine tenths are singletons. The sample consisted of CD4+ or CD8+ T cells sorted from blood, taken in a trial of the OX40 agonist ivuxolimab. All receptors derive from an adult with an advanced solid tumor such as melanoma, head and neck, liver or kidney cancer. The CDR3 runs from the conserved cysteine through the conserved F or W. D genes are given only for firm matches. The size field is filled for only some rows; it gives once, few, many or a size class.

j_gene: TRBJ2-5
abundance: NA
d_gene: TRBD2
v_gene: TRBV10-2
CDR3aa: CASILAGGGTQYF
CDR3nt: TGCGCCAGCATCCTAGCGGGAGGGGGGACCCAGTACTTC

j_gene: TRBJ2-1
abundance: once
d_gene: TRBD1
v_gene: TRBV28
CDR3aa: CASSLYTGTVYNEQFF
CDR3nt: TGTGCCAGCAGTTTATATACCGGGACAGTCTACAATGAGCAGTTCTTC

j_gene: TRBJ1-6
abundance: NA
d_gene: NA
v_gene: TRBV9
CDR3aa: CASSPPTRVGFDSPLHF
CDR3nt: TGTGCCAGCAGCCCCCCCACCAGGGTGGGTTTTGATTCACCCCTCCACTTT

j_gene: TRBJ1-2
abundance: once
d_gene: NA
v_gene: TRBV19
CDR3aa: CASSTTLTIRGPMRGYTF
CDR3nt: TGTGCCAGTAGTACTACCCTTACGATCCGGGGACCCATGAGAGGCTACACCTTC

j_gene: TRBJ2-7
abundance: NA
d_gene: TRBD1
v_gene: TRBV5-4
CDR3aa: CASSPRVGQGTGGVEQYF
CDR3nt: TGTGCCAGCAGCCCCCGGGTGGGACAGGGCACGGGTGGTGTCGAGCAGTACTTC

j_gene: TRBJ1-5
abundance: NA
d_gene: TRBD1
v_gene: TRBV30
CDR3aa: CAWRQGNQPQHF
CDR3nt: TGTGCCTGGAGACAGGGGAATCAGCCCCAGCATTTT

j_gene: TRBJ2-1
abundance: NA
d_gene: NA
v_gene: TRBV11-2
CDR3aa: CASSFNGREQFF
CDR3nt: TGTGCCAGCAGCTTTAACGGTCGCGAGCAGTTCTTC

j_gene: TRBJ1-1
abundance: NA
d_gene: NA
v_gene: TRBV13
CDR3aa: CASSSGRNTEAFF
CDR3nt: TGTGCCAGCAGTTCCGGTCGGAACACTGAAGCTTTCTTT

j_gene: TRBJ1-2
abundance: NA
d_gene: NA
v_gene: TRBV5-1
CDR3aa: CASSLLGTNYGYTF
CDR3nt: TGCGCCAGCAGCTTGTTAGGCACTAACTATGGCTACACCTTC

j_gene: TRBJ2-5
abundance: once
d_gene: NA
v_gene: TRBV29-1
CDR3aa: CSVETYAVAETQYF
CDR3nt: TGCAGCGTTGAAACTTACGCAGTAGCAGAGACCCAGTACTTC

j_gene: TRBJ2-3
abundance: NA
d_gene: TRBD2
v_gene: TRBV5-1
CDR3aa: CASSLASTSGRAMDTQYF
CDR3nt: TGCGCCAGCAGCTTGGCCTCGACTAGCGGGAGGGCCATGGATACGCAGTATTTT

j_gene: TRBJ2-4
abundance: NA
d_gene: NA
v_gene: TRBV11-2
CDR3aa: CASSLEAKNIQYF
CDR3nt: TGTGCCAGCAGCTTGGAAGCCAAAAACATTCAGTACTTC

j_gene: TRBJ2-4
abundance: NA
d_gene: TRBD2
v_gene: TRBV4-1
CDR3aa: CASSLITGGKNIQYF
CDR3nt: TGCGCCAGCAGCCTGATTACGGGAGGGAAAAACATTCAGTACTTC

j_gene: TRBJ2-3
abundance: NA
d_gene: NA
v_gene: TRBV5-1
CDR3aa: CASSFSPSTDTQYF
CDR3nt: TGCGCCAGCAGCTTCTCCCCTAGCACAGATACGCAGTATTTT

j_gene: TRBJ2-3
abundance: NA
d_gene: NA
v_gene: TRBV9
CDR3aa: CASSVGPRTDTQYF
CDR3nt: TGTGCCAGCAGCGTAGGGCCGAGAACAGATACGCAGTATTTT

j_gene: TRBJ2-2
abundance: NA
d_gene: NA
v_gene: TRBV18
CDR3aa: CASSPQGSWNTGELFF
CDR3nt: TGTGCCAGCTCACCCCAGGGTAGTTGGAACACCGGGGAGCTGTTTTTT

j_gene: TRBJ1-2
abundance: NA
d_gene: NA
v_gene: TRBV28
CDR3aa: CASSPPAPGYTF
CDR3nt: TGTGCCAGCAGCCCCCCAGCCCCTGGCTACACCTTC

j_gene: TRBJ2-7
abundance: NA
d_gene: NA
v_gene: TRBV27
CDR3aa: CASSPTHSYEQYF
CDR3nt: TGTGCCAGCAGTCCAACTCACTCCTACGAGCAGTACTTC

j_gene: TRBJ2-3
abundance: NA
d_gene: NA
v_gene: TRBV6-6
CDR3aa: CASSYMGVRTDTQYF
CDR3nt: TGTGCCAGCAGTTATATGGGGGTCCGGACAGATACGCAGTATTTT

j_gene: TRBJ2-1
abundance: NA
d_gene: TRBD2
v_gene: TRBV4-1
CDR3aa: CASSQTVGLAGGPGSYNEQFF
CDR3nt: TGCGCCAGCAGCCAAACTGTCGGACTAGCGGGAGGGCCCGGCTCCTACAATGAGCAGTTCTTC

j_gene: TRBJ1-4
abundance: NA
d_gene: NA
v_gene: TRBV5-4
CDR3aa: CASSLDSFSTNEKLFF
CDR3nt: TGTGCCAGCAGCTTGGACAGTTTCTCAACTAATGAAAAACTGTTTTTT

j_gene: TRBJ2-7
abundance: NA
d_gene: NA
v_gene: TRBV5-1
CDR3aa: CASSSPGLRYEQYF
CDR3nt: TGCGCCAGCAGCTCTCCGGGACTTCGCTACGAGCAGTACTTC

j_gene: TRBJ1-3
abundance: NA
d_gene: NA
v_gene: TRBV19
CDR3aa: CASSNPGRTAGNTIYF
CDR3nt: TGTGCCAGTAGTAACCCCGGACGGACAGCTGGAAACACCATATATTTT

j_gene: TRBJ2-1
abundance: few
d_gene: TRBD2
v_gene: TRBV19
CDR3aa: CASRRSGRHNEQFF
CDR3nt: TGTGCCAGCAGGCGGAGCGGGAGGCACAATGAGCAGTTCTTC

j_gene: TRBJ2-1
abundance: NA
d_gene: TRBD2
v_gene: TRBV5-6
CDR3aa: CASSGGLASYNEQFF
CDR3nt: TGTGCCAGCAGCGGGGGACTAGCGTCCTACAATGAGCAGTTCTTC

j_gene: TRBJ2-7
abundance: NA
d_gene: NA
v_gene: TRBV20-1
CDR3aa: CSARSYEQYF
CDR3nt: TGCAGTGCTAGATCCTACGAGCAGTACTTC

j_gene: TRBJ1-5
abundance: NA
d_gene: NA
v_gene: TRBV19
CDR3aa: CASSIPPGRLVGPQHF
CDR3nt: TGTGCCAGTAGTATACCGCCCGGGCGCCTAGTTGGGCCCCAGCATTTT

j_gene: TRBJ1-3
abundance: NA
d_gene: NA
v_gene: TRBV19
CDR3aa: CASSMRRQVSGNTIYF
CDR3nt: TGTGCCAGTAGTATGCGTCGTCAGGTCTCTGGAAACACCATATATTTT

j_gene: TRBJ1-1
abundance: NA
d_gene: TRBD1
v_gene: TRBV7-6
CDR3aa: CASSPAGQGRTEAFF
CDR3nt: TGTGCCAGCAGCCCGGCTGGACAGGGTCGCACTGAAGCTTTCTTT